These 14 T cell receptor beta chains came from one sample sequenced in a study of PD-1 blockade in mismatch repair-deficient tumors. The method was immunoSEQ multiplex PCR; TCRdb's version includes in-frame clones alone and lacks a portion of them. The sample has about 21,000 clones; approximately 84% are singletons. Sequenced here: peripheral blood, sampled 2 weeks after starting pembrolizumab. The receptors were sampled from an adult with mismatch repair-deficient cancer.

This sequence joins TRBV29-1 and TRBJ2-5, with a weak D call TRBD1 (6 bases). The germline CDR1 and CDR2 sequences are SQVTM and ANQGSEA. The CDR3 consists of 13 residues. V shed 5 bases and J shed 1 base, with 11 bases lying between them. The CDR3 DNA follows: TGCAGCGTTACCGGGACAAGCCAAGAGACCCAGTACTTC. Translation gives CSVTGTSQETQYF.

The V and J genes are TRBV9 and TRBJ2-5; 9 positions match TRBD2. V dropped 4 bases and J dropped 5; count of bases not matched to a gene: 12. Germline V gene sequence: CDR1 SGDLS, CDR2 YYNGEE. The CDR3 sequence is 16 residues long. The CDR3 loop is CASSQGLALSPETQYF. The CDR3 DNA is TGTGCCAGCAGCCAGGGACTAGCCCTGAGCCCCGAGACCCAGTACTTC. The full variable domain, its missing parts supplied by reference TRBV9 and TRBJ2-5, is DSGVTQTPKHLITATGQRVTLRCSPRSGDLSVYWYQQSLDQGLQFLIQYYNGEERAKGNILERFSAQQFPDLHSELNLSSLELGDSALYFCASSQGLALSPETQYFGPGTRLLVL.

This clone has only a few counts. V usage is TRBV30 and J usage is TRBJ2-3; D may be TRBD2 (6 bases). The V end was cut by 0 bases, the J end by 5 bases, with 15 bases between. The germline V gene encodes CDR1 GTSNPN and CDR2 SVGIG (reference sequence). The length of the CDR3 is 15 residues. CDR3 coding DNA: TGTGCCTGGAGTGTACTAGGAGGGGCTAAAGATACGCAGTATTTT. Translating it yields CAWSVLGGAKDTQYF. The complete variable domain, with remaining parts taken from reference TRBV30 and TRBJ2-3, reads SQTIHQWPATLVQPVGSPLSLECTVEGTSNPNLYWYRQAAGRGLQLLFYSVGIGQISSEVPQNLSASRPQDRQFILSSKKLLLSDSGFYLCAWSVLGGAKDTQYFGPGTRLTVL.

The chain recombines TRBV4-1 with TRBJ2-7; a possible D gene is TRBD1 (6 bases). CDR3 length equals 13 residues. Germline V gene data show CDR1 as MGHRA and CDR2 as YSYEKL. Trimming shortened V by 2 bases and J by 2 bases, and 7 bases separated the two germline ends. CDR3 bases: TGCGCCAGCAGCCAAAGACAGGCCTACGAGCAGTACTTC. Translated, it gives CASSQRQAYEQYF.

This rearrangement joins TRBV4-3 to TRBJ2-7, with 9 nucleotides matching TRBD1. V lost 0 bases, J lost 1 base, and 4 bases stayed unmatched. Germline V gene sequence: CDR1 LGHNA, CDR2 YSLEER. The CDR3 has 16 amino acids. The CDR3 DNA is TGCGCCAGCAGCCAAGATGAAGGGACAGGGTCCTACGAGCAGTACTTC. Translating it yields CASSQDEGTGSYEQYF.

This clone has just one count. It may be a read error: a sequence one base away is much more abundant. This chain joins TRBV5-1 and TRBJ2-7, with D hard to call. This CDR3 comprises 14 residues. V lost 0 bases and J 5 bases, leaving 12 bases between the germline ends. CDR1 and CDR2 from the germline V gene are SGHRS and YFSETQ. The CDR3 region has the DNA TGCGCCAGCAGCTTGGGACCCGCCAAGGACGAGCAGTACTTC. Translating gives CASSLGPAKDEQYF.

The V call is TRBV7-9, the J call TRBJ2-5, with D perhaps TRBD2 (5 bases). Germline CDR1 reads SEHNR; CDR2 reads FQNEAQ (reference sequence). This CDR3 has 14 amino acids. V was pared by 1 base and J by 7 bases, with 13 bases between. The CDR3 region is CASSLGRIGGTQYF. CDR3 DNA: TGTGCCAGCAGCTTAGGCAGGATCGGAGGGACCCAGTACTTC.

The chain is built from TRBV7-6 and TRBJ2-3; 8 nucleotides agree with TRBD2. The germline CDR1 and CDR2 sequences are SGHVS and FNYEAQ. This CDR3 comprises 18 residues. V was pared by 5 bases and J by 0 bases, with 13 bases of the junction left unmatched. CDR3 coding DNA: TGTGCCAGCAGCCCCGTGTACGGGGGGGGGACAAGCACAGATACGCAGTATTTT. It is translated as CASSPVYGGGTSTDTQYF.

Within the sample, this clone is medium-sized. The chain links TRBV10-1 to TRBJ2-7, with a tentative D call TRBD1 (6 bases). Germline loops: CDR1 WNHNN, CDR2 SYGVQD (reference sequence). There are 14 residues in the CDR3. With 1 base removed from V and 5 bases from J, the gap between germline ends came to 12 bases. Here the CDR3 DNA reads TGCGCCAGCAGTGAGTATGCCAGGGGCGACGAGCAGTACTTC. Translating gives CASSEYARGDEQYF.

The chain links TRBV6-4 to TRBJ2-3; 8 bases agree with TRBD2. J lost 4 bases, V lost 3 bases, and 6 bases had no gene match. This CDR3 has 15 residues. Per the germline V gene, CDR1 is MRHNA and CDR2 is SNTAGT. The CDR3: CASSEGLAGPDTQYF. In nucleotides, the CDR3 is TGTGCCAGCAGTGAGGGGCTAGCGGGCCCAGATACGCAGTATTTT.

The CDR3 reads CASSYHPPRTNYEQYF. CDR3 DNA sequence: TGTGCCAGCAGTTACCATCCACCCCGGACAAACTACGAGCAGTACTTC. The V call is TRBV6-5, the J call TRBJ2-7; D may be TRBD1 (5 bases). Germline CDR1 MNHEY, CDR2 SVGAGI. The CDR3 sequence is 16 residues long. V gave up 2 bases and J gave up 3 bases, with 17 bases separating them.

This clone was picked up one time. The rearrangement joins TRBV29-1 to TRBJ2-1; D gene ambiguous. V was cut by 7 bases and J by 9 bases, with 16 bases left in between. The CDR3 is made up of 12 amino acids. Germline-derived CDR1 and CDR2 are SQVTM and ANQGSEA. This chain's CDR3 is CSADPYYGEQFF. The CDR3 DNA reads as TGCAGCGCAGACCCCTACTACGGTGAGCAGTTCTTC.

The rearrangement joins TRBV5-6 to TRBJ2-7, with 13 bases matching TRBD2. The CDR3 sequence is 15 residues long. The ends lost 4 bases at V and 4 bases at J; junction bases unmatched: 5. Per the germline V gene, CDR1 is SGHDT and CDR2 is YYEEEE. The CDR3 spells CASSEVGLAGYEQYF. The CDR3 DNA follows: TGTGCCAGCAGCGAGGTGGGACTAGCGGGGTACGAGCAGTACTTC.

This chain uses TRBV6-5 with TRBJ1-5; 8 bases agree with TRBD1. J gave up 4 bases and V 6 bases, and 5 bases lay outside the gene matches. Looked up from germline, CDR1 is MNHEY and CDR2 is SVGAGI. There are 14 residues in the CDR3. CDR3 nucleotides: TGTGCCAGCAGATCGGACAGGGATAATCAGCCCCAGCATTTT. The encoded protein is CASRSDRDNQPQHF.